One and the same sample provided the 29 T cell receptor beta chains below, sequenced in a study of chemoradiotherapy in HPV16-positive cancers. Produced via immunoSEQ multiplex PCR; TCRdb's table is partial and in-frame only. The sample carries about 5,300 clones, roughly 71% recorded once. Sample: tumor tissue, taken from a patient who underwent chemoradiotherapy. Receptor source: a human donor with HPV-associated anogenital cancer.

This chain connects TRBV6-5 to TRBJ1-5, with D possibly matching TRBD1 (5 bases). V lost 0 bases to trimming and J lost 2 bases, with 8 bases between them. This CDR3 comprises 15 residues. In germline, CDR1 is MNHEY, CDR2 SVGAGI. The CDR3: CASSYSGGGNQPQHF. As DNA, the CDR3 is TGTGCCAGCAGTTACTCGGGGGGGGGCAATCAGCCCCAGCATTTT.

The rearrangement joins TRBV14 to TRBJ2-7, with TRBD2 identical over 12 bases. The CDR3 is made up of 14 amino acids. CDR1 is SGHDN, CDR2 FVKESK, per germline. J was trimmed by 3 bases and V by 3 bases; bases with no gene match: 0. Here the CDR3 reads CASSQGLAGYEQYF. The CDR3 region has the DNA TGTGCCAGCAGCCAGGGACTAGCGGGCTACGAGCAGTACTTC.

The V gene is TRBV2, the J gene TRBJ2-7, with 7 bases matching TRBD1. Germline V gene lookup returns CDR1 SNHLY and CDR2 FYNNEI. The V gene end was trimmed by 6 bases and the J gene end by 0 bases; junction bases not matched to a gene: 11. The CDR3 is 16 amino acids. Here the CDR3 reads CASSPGQPLNSYEQYF. CDR3 in DNA: TGTGCCAGCAGCCCGGGACAGCCTTTAAACTCCTACGAGCAGTACTTC.

The chain joins TRBV9 to TRBJ2-5; D is uncertain. Trimming stripped 0 bases from V and 2 bases from J, with 11 bases between. From germline, CDR1 is SGDLS and CDR2 YYNGEE. The CDR3 has 15 amino acids. In DNA form, the CDR3 reads TGTGCCAGCAGCGTAGGTGCGTCCTCTCAAGAGACCCAGTACTTC. It codes for CASSVGASSQETQYF.

The rearrangement links TRBV6-5 to TRBJ2-7; D unresolved. There are 14 residues in the CDR3. CDR1 and CDR2 from the germline V gene are MNHEY and SVGAGI. Trimming stripped 2 bases from V and 3 bases from J, with 11 bases between. The CDR3 DNA reads TGTGCCAGCAGTTACGGTCGTGGGGTCTACGAGCAGTACTTC. Translating it yields CASSYGRGVYEQYF.

The V call is TRBV5-1, the J call TRBJ2-1; D is ambiguous. Between the trimmed V and J ends, which lost 2 bases and 2 bases, there was a span of 11 bases. Germline V gene data show CDR1 as SGHRS and CDR2 as YFSETQ. This CDR3 is 15 amino acids long. The CDR3 here is CASSFGGNPYNEQFF. CDR3 in DNA: TGCGCCAGCAGCTTTGGTGGTAACCCCTACAATGAGCAGTTCTTC.

This clone has just one count. This chain links TRBV6-5 with TRBJ1-2; 11 bases align to TRBD1. J gave up 4 bases and V 8 bases, and 6 bases lay outside the gene matches. The CDR3 length is 14 residues. Per germline, CDR1 MNHEY and CDR2 SVGAGI. The CDR3 here is CASGRTGGSYGYTF. In DNA form, the CDR3 reads TGTGCCAGCGGTAGGACAGGGGGCTCCTATGGCTACACCTTC.

The chain has TRBV10-2 and TRBJ2-2; no clear D gene. The CDR3 contains 15 residues. Per germline, CDR1 WSHSY and CDR2 SAAADI. Trimming left V 1 base short and J 4 bases short, with 10 bases between. CDR3 in amino acids: CASSELQGLTGELFF. The CDR3 coding sequence is TGCGCCAGCAGTGAGTTGCAAGGGCTCACCGGGGAGCTGTTTTTT.

The table lists this clone with a count of one. V gene TRBV5-6 combines with J gene TRBJ1-1; 7 positions agree with TRBD1. The CDR3 consists of 18 residues. Germline CDR1 reads SGHDT; CDR2 reads YYEEEE. With V trimmed by 0 bases and J by 1 base, 12 bases remained unmatched. CDR3: CASSLVGGGGRGNTEAFF. CDR3 DNA sequence: TGTGCCAGCAGCTTGGTAGGTGGAGGGGGCAGGGGGAACACTGAAGCTTTCTTT.

The rearrangement uses TRBV25-1 and TRBJ2-1, with TRBD1 matching 8 bases. Germline V gene sequence: CDR1 MGHDK, CDR2 SYGVNS. This CDR3 is 14 amino acids long. Trimming cost V 6 bases and J 7 bases; bases outside gene matches: 8. DNA of the CDR3: TGTGCCAGCAGCAGGACAGGGATCGGTAATGAGCAGTTCTTC. As protein: CASSRTGIGNEQFF.

This clone has a handful of counts. The V and J genes are TRBV4-1 and TRBJ2-6; no definite D call. The ends were cut back, 1 base at V and 2 bases at J, with 15 bases in the middle. CDR1 and CDR2 (germline): MGHRA, YSYEKL. The CDR3 sequence is 18 residues long. CDR3 amino acids: CASSQVNSPPPGANVLTF. The CDR3 DNA reads TGCGCCAGCAGCCAAGTAAATAGCCCCCCTCCTGGGGCCAACGTCCTGACTTTC.

This rearrangement joins TRBV2 to TRBJ2-1; D not certain. The CDR3 spans 14 residues. Looked up from germline, CDR1 is SNHLY and CDR2 is FYNNEI. V was trimmed by 3 bases and J by 8 bases, leaving 14 bases between them. The CDR3 DNA reads TGTGCCAGCAGTGACGATCTTGTGGGTGATGAGCAGTTCTTC. Protein sequence: CASSDDLVGDEQFF.

The V and J genes are TRBV6-6 and TRBJ2-7; 11 bases fit TRBD2. The CDR3 extends over 14 amino acids. Losses at the gene ends were 2 bases for V and 6 bases for J; bases not matched to a gene: 3. CDR1 and CDR2 from the germline V gene are MNHNY and SVGAGI (reference sequence). The CDR3 bases are TGTGCCAGCAGTTACCGACTAGCGGGGTCCGAGCAGTACTTC. Translating it yields CASSYRLAGSEQYF.

This clone was counted between two and nine times. The chain couples TRBV19 to TRBJ1-1; D is unresolved. CDR3 size: 12 residues. CDR1 and CDR2 from the germline V gene are LNHDA and SQIVND (reference sequence). Trimming shortened V by 3 bases and J by 2 bases, and 4 bases separated the two germline ends. CDR3 nucleotide sequence: TGTGCCAGTAGTATCGGAAACACTGAAGCTTTCTTT. Amino acid sequence: CASSIGNTEAFF.

This chain connects TRBV7-2 to TRBJ2-2, with D uncertain. This CDR3 region has 12 residues. Germline CDR1 is SGHTA and CDR2 is FQGNSA. The V end was cut by 8 bases, the J end by 1 base, with 5 bases between. CDR3 sequence: CASVVNTGELFF. In DNA, the CDR3 is TGTGCCAGCGTGGTGAACACCGGGGAGCTGTTTTTT.

The chain uses TRBV19 and TRBJ2-5, with TRBD1 matching 9 bases. The CDR3 is made up of 17 amino acids. The germline CDR1 and CDR2 sequences are LNHDA and SQIVND (reference sequence). V was clipped by 3 bases and J by 3 bases; unmatched bases: 11. The CDR3 nucleotides read TGTGCCAGTAGTATCCCAACTTTAACAGGGGGCAAAGAGACCCAGTACTTC. The encoded protein is CASSIPTLTGGKETQYF.

Only one count was recorded for this clone. The genes are TRBV6-5 and TRBJ2-7; possibly TRBD1 for D (5 bases). This CDR3 comprises 15 residues. CDR1 and CDR2 (germline): MNHEY, SVGAGI. Trimming removed 7 bases from V and 6 bases from J, with 22 bases in between. The CDR3 reads CASTPDRIGASEQYF. CDR3 nucleotides: TGTGCCAGCACCCCCGACCGGATTGGGGCTTCCGAGCAGTACTTC.

This chain uses TRBV28 with TRBJ1-1, with TRBD1 as a possible D gene (5 bases). V dropped 6 bases and J dropped 0 bases, with 14 bases sitting between them. Germline CDR1 MDHEN, CDR2 SYDVKM. CDR3 size: 15 residues. DNA for the CDR3: TGTGCCAGCAGGGGCCGACAGAACCTGAACACTGAAGCTTTCTTT. Its translation: CASRGRQNLNTEAFF.

This chain uses TRBV30 with TRBJ2-1; TRBD1 matches 9 bases. The V and J ends lost 5 bases and 4 bases, in that order; junction bases with no gene match: 6. Germline CDR1 and CDR2: GTSNPN and SVGIG (reference sequence). The CDR3 is 14 residues long. This CDR3 reads CAWGQGTYYNEQFF. CDR3 nucleotides: TGTGCCTGGGGACAGGGGACTTATTACAATGAGCAGTTCTTC. Drawing the rest from reference TRBV30 and TRBJ2-1, the complete variable domain is SQTIHQWPATLVQPVGSPLSLECTVEGTSNPNLYWYRQAAGRGLQLLFYSVGIGQISSEVPQNLSASRPQDRQFILSSKKLLLSDSGFYLCAWGQGTYYNEQFFGPGTRLTVL.

This clone was seen a single time. The CDR3 spells CASSQDLPAGDISTDTQYF. The DNA of the CDR3 is TGCGCCAGCAGCCAAGATCTCCCGGCGGGAGATATTAGCACAGATACGCAGTATTTT. The V call is TRBV4-3, the J call TRBJ2-3, with TRBD2 matching over 7 bases. The CDR3 has 19 amino acids. J lost 0 bases, V lost 0 bases, and 12 bases had no gene match. Germline V CDR1 and CDR2: LGHNA, YSLEER.

The chain is built from TRBV5-1 and TRBJ2-3; no definite D call. The CDR3 covers 12 residues. Germline CDR1 SGHRS, CDR2 YFSETQ. V was cut by 2 bases and J by 10 bases, with 11 bases left in between. The CDR3 nucleotides read TGCGCCAGCAGCTTCTCCCCAGGAGCGCAGTATTTT. It yields the protein CASSFSPGAQYF.

The genes are TRBV28 and TRBJ1-1; weak D call: TRBD1 (6 bases). Germline V gene lookup returns CDR1 MDHEN and CDR2 SYDVKM. The CDR3 runs to 15 residues. V was trimmed by 6 bases and J by 0 bases, leaving 14 bases between them. The CDR3 DNA sequence: TGTGCCAGCAGCCCTGGGGGCGGCATGAACACTGAAGCTTTCTTT. Protein product: CASSPGGGMNTEAFF.

The chain recombines TRBV19 with TRBJ2-3, with a weak D call TRBD1 (7 bases). The CDR3 contains 16 residues. The V end was cut by 0 bases, the J end by 4 bases, with 14 bases between. Germline V gene lookup returns CDR1 LNHDA and CDR2 SQIVND (reference sequence). In DNA form, the CDR3 reads TGTGCCAGTAGTATAGAGGACGGAGGGGGCCCAGATACGCAGTATTTT. Its protein is CASSIEDGGGPDTQYF.

This clone was seen more than once but under ten times. The V call is TRBV5-6, the J call TRBJ2-7, with D possibly being TRBD1 or TRBD2 (5 bases each). The ends were cut back, 2 bases at V and 5 bases at J, with 14 bases in the middle. The CDR3 is 14 amino acids. Germline CDR1 is SGHDT and CDR2 is YYEEEE. As DNA, the CDR3 is TGTGCCAGCAGCTTAACCGGGACGCACAACGAGCAGTACTTC. Protein product: CASSLTGTHNEQYF.

This clone was recorded a few times. The chain couples TRBV4-3 to TRBJ2-1; either TRBD1 or TRBD2 may supply D (5 bases each). V gave up 1 base and J gave up 8 bases, with 9 bases separating them. The CDR3 consists of 13 residues. Germline CDR1 reads LGHNA; CDR2 reads YSLEER. In DNA form, the CDR3 reads TGCGCCAGCAGCCAAGCCGGGACGGATGAGCAGTTCTTC. It is translated as CASSQAGTDEQFF.

J is TRBJ1-2 and V is TRBV7-6; D not certain. V lost 5 bases and J 4 bases, leaving 8 bases between the germline ends. Looked up from germline, CDR1 is SGHVS and CDR2 is FNYEAQ. CDR3 length equals 12 residues. The CDR3 loop reads CASSPAFYGYTF. The CDR3 DNA is TGTGCCAGCAGCCCCGCCTTCTATGGCTACACCTTC.

By share, this clone counts as medium-sized. The gene calls are TRBV10-3 and TRBJ2-5; 7 nucleotides match TRBD2. Germline V lookup: CDR1 ENHRY, CDR2 SYGVKD. CDR3 length equals 13 residues. J was trimmed by 0 bases and V by 8 bases; bases with no gene match: 3. The CDR3 loop reads CAIGGGYQETQYF. In DNA, the CDR3 is TGTGCCATCGGGGGGGGGTACCAAGAGACCCAGTACTTC.

DNA of the CDR3: TGTGCCAGCAGATCTGCCGGGACAGTGATCTATGGCTACACCTTC. It yields the protein CASRSAGTVIYGYTF. The genes are TRBV5-6 and TRBJ1-2, with 7 bases aligning to TRBD1. The CDR3 is 15 residues long. Germline CDR1 is SGHDT and CDR2 is YYEEEE. J gave up 4 bases and V 5 bases, and 11 bases lay outside the gene matches. Filled out from reference TRBV5-6 and TRBJ1-2, the complete variable domain reads DAGVTQSPTHLIKTRGQQVTLRCSPKSGHDTVSWYQQALGQGPQFIFQYYEEEERQRGNFPDRFSGHQFPNYSSELNVNALLLGDSALYLCASRSAGTVIYGYTFGSGTRLTVV.

This chain joins TRBV5-3 and TRBJ2-7; the match to TRBD2 covers 7 bases. TRBV5-3 is assigned to the ORF class and has an uncertain function. This CDR3 has 13 residues. The junction had 1 base not matched to a gene; V was cut back by 1 base and J by 3 bases. The CDR3 DNA reads as TGTGCCAGAAGCTTGACGGGGGGCTACGAGCAGTACTTC. Its translation is CARSLTGGYEQYF.